This is a list of T cell receptor beta chains from one sample in a study of blood T cell repertoires in COVID-19. The protocol was immunoSEQ multiplex PCR, while the TCRdb copy is restricted to in-frame clones and leaves out a portion. Of a few hundred thousand clones listed, roughly 86% were seen once; the top ten hold more than 8.5%. Sequenced sample: PBMCs or T cells enriched from blood (not recorded which). These receptors were obtained from a woman between 18 and 30 years old who had recovered from COVID-19. CDR3s include the opening cysteine and the closing phenylalanine or tryptophan. A D gene is named only where the DNA matches it firmly. For some rows the clone size is stated as once, few or many, or as a class when expanded; others skip it.

j_gene	v_gene	d_gene	abundance	CDR3aa	CDR3nt
TRBJ2-7	TRBV3-1/TRBV3-2	.	.	CASSQGREGGEQYF	TGTGCCAGCAGCCAAGGCAGGGAAGGCGGCGAGCAGTACTTC
TRBJ2-1	TRBV19	.	few	CASSTSSSYNEQFF	TGTGCCAGTAGTACTAGCTCGTCCTACAATGAGCAGTTCTTC
TRBJ1-4	TRBV30	TRBD1	.	CAWSVRGIVGQGHEKLFF	TGTGCCTGGAGTGTACGAGGGATTGTAGGACAGGGGCATGAAAAACTGTTTTTT
TRBJ1-1	TRBV5-4	.	.	CATHRVGGTEAFF	TGTGCCACCCACAGGGTCGGTGGCACTGAAGCTTTCTTT
TRBJ1-2	TRBV5-1	.	.	CASSLGQNPNYGYTF	TGCGCCAGCAGTTTAGGACAGAATCCTAACTATGGCTACACCTTC
TRBJ1-2	TRBV29-1	.	.	CSVAGTYGYTF	TGCAGCGTTGCAGGAACCTATGGCTACACCTTC
TRBJ2-2	TRBV7-7	.	.	CASSLAPGGSNTGELFF	TGTGCCAGCAGCCTAGCGCCTGGGGGGTCGAACACCGGGGAGCTGTTTTTT
TRBJ1-6	TRBV19	TRBD1	few	CASSIRSGGVGSPLHF	TGTGCCAGTAGTATTCGTTCAGGGGGCGTCGGTTCACCCCTCCACTTT
TRBJ2-1	TRBV4-2	TRBD1	once	CASSQGGTGINNEQFF	TGTGCCAGCAGCCAAGGGGGGACAGGTATTAACAATGAGCAGTTCTTC
TRBJ1-1	TRBV9	.	.	CASSVSRHTEAFF	TGTGCCAGCAGCGTTTCCCGTCACACTGAAGCTTTCTTT
TRBJ1-2	TRBV12-5	.	few	CASGLELMDVEGKPRTNYGYTF	TGTGCTAGTGGTCTAGAGCTCATGGATGTTGAGGGTAAACCGCGTACTAACTATGGCTACACCTTC
TRBJ1-1	TRBV19	TRBD1	.	CASILTPGQGRMNTEAFF	TGTGCCAGTATTTTGACGCCGGGACAGGGGAGAATGAACACTGAAGCTTTCTTT
TRBJ1-5	TRBV6-5	.	.	CASARQGRENQPQHF	TGTGCCAGCGCCCGCCAGGGAAGGGAAAATCAGCCCCAGCATTTT
TRBJ2-7	TRBV5-1	TRBD2	few	CASSFTSGAPYEQYF	TGCGCCAGCAGCTTCACTAGCGGGGCCCCCTACGAGCAGTACTTC
TRBJ1-1	TRBV3-1/TRBV3-2	.	.	CASSRSRGTEAFF	TGTGCCAGCAGCCGCAGCAGGGGCACTGAAGCTTTCTTT
TRBJ1-5	TRBV20-1	.	.	CSASRRNSNQPQHF	TGCAGTGCTAGTCGCAGGAATAGCAATCAGCCCCAGCATTTT
TRBJ2-1	TRBV7-2	TRBD2	.	CASIPEASSGGYNEQFF	TGTGCCAGCATCCCGGAGGCCTCTAGCGGGGGCTACAATGAGCAGTTCTTC
TRBJ2-1	TRBV25-1	.	.	CASSEFGRGNEQFF	TGTGCCAGCAGTGAATTTGGTAGGGGCAATGAGCAGTTCTTC
TRBJ2-7	TRBV30	TRBD2	.	CAWGAAGGEQYF	TGTGCCTGGGGAGCAGCGGGGGGCGAGCAGTACTTC
TRBJ2-5	TRBV11-3	.	.	CASSLRQGGGQETQYF	TGTGCCAGCAGCTTAAGGCAGGGCGGTGGCCAAGAGACCCAGTACTTC
TRBJ1-4	TRBV4-2	TRBD1	.	CASSQRDRGREKLFF	TGTGCCAGCAGCCAACGAGACAGGGGGCGCGAAAAACTGTTTTTT
TRBJ2-7	TRBV7-2	.	.	CASSPRYGRGPYEQYF	TGTGCCAGCAGCCCGCGTTATGGGCGGGGGCCCTACGAGCAGTACTTC
TRBJ2-7	TRBV29-1	TRBD1	.	CSVQVNRGRNEQYF	TGCAGCGTTCAAGTTAACAGGGGGCGGAACGAGCAGTACTTC
TRBJ1-2	TRBV4-3	TRBD1	.	CASSPRDRGKGGYTF	TGCGCCAGCAGCCCCCGGGACAGGGGGAAGGGTGGCTACACCTTC
TRBJ2-1	TRBV5-1	.	.	CASSLVGGEQFF	TGCGCCAGCAGCTTGGTGGGAGGTGAGCAGTTCTTC
TRBJ2-3	TRBV7-3	.	.	CASSLASSTDTQYF	TGTGCCAGCAGCTTAGCCAGTAGCACAGATACGCAGTATTTT
TRBJ1-2	TRBV6-1	TRBD1	.	CASSARTGQGPSYYGYTF	TGTGCCAGCAGTGCCCGTACGGGACAGGGGCCGTCATACTATGGCTACACCTTC
TRBJ2-1	TRBV5-4	TRBD1	.	CASNEPGTDYNEQFF	TGTGCCAGCAACGAACCCGGGACAGACTACAATGAGCAGTTCTTC
TRBJ2-7	TRBV5-4	.	.	CASTNGGGRLVVLGDEQYF	TGTGCCAGCACTAACGGGGGTGGCAGGTTGGTCGTTCTAGGGGACGAGCAGTACTTC
TRBJ1-2	TRBV24-1	.	.	CATSGERNGYTF	TGTGCCACCAGTGGAGAGAGGAATGGCTACACCTTC
TRBJ1-2	TRBV18	.	.	CASSPDLDRIDGYTF	TGTGCCAGCTCCCCCGACCTCGACAGGATAGATGGCTACACCTTC
TRBJ1-6	TRBV28	TRBD1	.	CASERTGYGDSPLHF	TGTGCCAGCGAAAGGACAGGGTATGGTGATTCACCCCTCCACTTT
TRBJ1-5	TRBV6-2/TRBV6-3	TRBD1	few	CASSYSGQGGGRPQHF	TGTGCCAGCAGTTACTCGGGACAGGGAGGTGGGAGGCCCCAGCATTTT
TRBJ1-1	TRBV28	.	.	CASTESQGLQTEAFF	TGTGCCAGCACCGAAAGCCAGGGTTTGCAGACTGAAGCTTTCTTT
TRBJ1-1	TRBV11-2	TRBD1	.	CASSSYRGPTEAFF	TGTGCCAGCAGCTCGTACAGGGGGCCCACTGAAGCTTTCTTT
TRBJ2-1	TRBV6-5	TRBD2	.	CASSRLAGGNEQFF	TGTGCCAGCAGTCGACTAGCGGGAGGAAATGAGCAGTTCTTC
TRBJ2-2	TRBV20-1	TRBD1	.	CSASPRDRGCISTGELFF	TGCAGTGCTAGTCCCAGGGACAGGGGGTGTATTTCGACCGGGGAGCTGTTTTTT
TRBJ2-3	TRBV6-2/TRBV6-3	TRBD2	.	CASSYSAGGQTDTQYF	TGTGCCAGCAGTTACTCTGCGGGGGGGCAAACAGATACGCAGTATTTT
TRBJ1-2	TRBV19	.	.	CASSISHTVFSSNYGYTF	TGTGCCAGTAGTATCTCCCACACCGTGTTTTCGTCTAACTATGGCTACACCTTC
TRBJ2-2	TRBV4-3	.	.	CASSQDLTGSGELFF	TGCGCCAGCAGCCAAGATCTGACGGGATCCGGGGAGCTGTTTTTT
TRBJ2-7	TRBV7-2	TRBD2	.	CASSLGTSGVYEQYF	TGTGCCAGCAGCTTAGGGACTAGCGGGGTATACGAGCAGTACTTC
TRBJ1-1	TRBV7-6	.	.	CASSLEGLTFF	TGTGCCAGCAGCTTAGAGGGGTTAACTTTCTTT